This T cell receptor (beta chain) is drawn from a study of blood T cell repertoires in COVID-19. Only in-frame clones appear in the TCRdb table, and some are missing; sequencing was by immunoSEQ multiplex PCR. The sample includes about 160,000 clones, roughly 84% of them seen just once. This clone was recorded a few times. The CDR3 is made up of 13 amino acids. Between the trimmed V and J ends, which lost 0 bases and 4 bases, there was a span of 4 bases. Germline CDR1 and CDR2: KGHSH and LQKENI. The material sequenced was peripheral blood. The source is a woman aged 60-70 years with COVID-19, enrolled during active disease. The chain employs TRBV18 and TRBJ2-4; D call uncertain. The CDR3 here is CASSPPGKNIQYF. For the CDR3, the DNA is TGTGCCAGCTCACCACCCGGGAAAAACATTCAGTACTTC.